Here is one T cell receptor beta chain with its context. Its antigen remains unknown. The CDR3 has 17 residues. These data come from a study of cytotoxic CD8 clonotypes in ibrutinib-treated CLL. Study-wide results and limits: Increased clonality at ibrutinib response gave way to a return toward baseline at progression.

TCRdb's copy holds only in-frame clones and misses some; the assay was immunoSEQ multiplex PCR. The sample records 35,000 to 50,000 clones, over 60% being singletons. The input for sequencing was PBMCs, taken after 12 months of ibrutinib treatment. This clonotype originated in a human donor with chronic lymphocytic leukemia. V is TRBV21-1 and J is TRBJ2-3; TRBD2, as called in the table, went unchecked against the DNA. TRBV21-1 has pseudogene status. The CDR3 spells CASSKGVRGSSTDTQYF. In nucleotides, the CDR3 is TGTGCCAGCAGCAAAGGGGTTCGGGGATCTAGCACAGATACGCAGTATTTT.